This T cell receptor (beta chain) was observed in a study of blood T cell repertoires in COVID-19. Study in general: Material from acute and convalescent COVID-19 was sourced from the United States, Italy and Spain.

Some clones are missing from TCRdb's copy, which holds only in-frame ones; the method was immunoSEQ multiplex PCR. The sample yields hundreds of thousands of clones, around 89% seen once. Recovered Cohort 3 donors showed two negative PCRs, clearance, or symptom resolution. This CDR3 region has 13 residues. V dropped 8 bases and J dropped 6 bases, with 14 bases sitting between them. Germline assignment: CDR1 MNHEY and CDR2 SVGAGI. The specimen was PBMCs or T cells enriched from blood (not recorded which). The receptor was isolated from a man aged 18 to 29 who had recovered from COVID-19. V gene TRBV6-5 combines with J gene TRBJ1-3; D uncertain. The CDR3 spells CASATRNENTIYF. The CDR3 DNA follows: TGTGCCAGCGCCACAAGAAACGAAAACACCATATATTTT.